Listed here are 24 T cell receptor beta chains from one sample, sequenced in a study of T cell responses to AZD1222 COVID-19 vaccine. The table came from immunoSEQ multiplex PCR; TCRdb's copy has only in-frame clones and leaves some out. The profile shows 150,000 to 200,000 clones, 85% to 90% of them singletons. The source material was peripheral blood, sampled 28 days after the second AZD1222 dose. These receptor sequences come from an adult who received the AZD1222 COVID-19 vaccine.

The count of this clone is one. This chain joins TRBV6-2 or TRBV6-3 and TRBJ2-6, with no clear D. CDR3 size: 16 residues. The ends were cut back, 2 bases at V and 5 bases at J, with 13 bases in the middle. CDR1 MNHEY and CDR2 SVGEGT come from the germline V gene. CDR3 DNA sequence: TGTGCCAGCAGTTACCTACAGCTTCTGAGGGCCAACGTCCTGACTTTC. Protein: CASSYLQLLRANVLTF.

This chain links TRBV6-2 or TRBV6-3 with TRBJ2-1; 9 bases agree with TRBD1. Per the germline V gene, CDR1 is MNHEY and CDR2 is SVGEGT. V lost 4 bases, J lost 10 bases, and 14 bases stayed unmatched. This CDR3 spans 16 amino acids. CDR3 in amino acids: CASSFPLGTGKVEQFF. In DNA, the CDR3 is TGTGCCAGCAGTTTCCCGTTAGGGACAGGGAAGGTGGAGCAGTTCTTC.

The gene calls are TRBV24-1 and TRBJ2-7; 9 positions agree with TRBD1. This CDR3 contains 16 residues. Trimming removed 5 bases from V and 0 bases from J; junction bases left unmatched: 7. CDR1 and CDR2 (germline): KGHDR, SFDVKD. CDR3: CATSAGGDRASYEQYF. The DNA for the CDR3 is TGTGCCACCAGTGCAGGGGGGGACAGGGCCTCCTACGAGCAGTACTTC.

J is TRBJ2-2 and V is TRBV6-5; weak D call: TRBD1 (6 bases). CDR1 MNHEY and CDR2 SVGAGI come from the germline V gene. Trimming took 5 bases from V and 5 from J, leaving 15 bases between them. This CDR3 comprises 15 residues. This CDR3 is CASSIQGTRTGELFF. The CDR3 DNA is TGTGCCAGCAGTATACAGGGAACACGGACCGGGGAGCTGTTTTTT.

As to this clone: The sample carries other DNA sequences with the same CDR3. The rearrangement uses TRBV6-1 and TRBJ1-1; no reliable D call. In germline, CDR1 is MNHNS, CDR2 SASEGT. The length of the CDR3 is 13 residues. Trimming cost V 3 bases and J 0 bases, with 5 bases left between them. The CDR3 spells CASSETLNTEAFF. DNA of the CDR3: TGTGCCAGCAGTGAGACATTGAACACTGAAGCTTTCTTT.

This chain connects TRBV6-5 to TRBJ2-7; 8 positions agree with TRBD1. The junction had 9 bases not matched to a gene; V was cut back by 6 bases and J by 2 bases. The CDR3 spans 15 residues. Germline CDR1 and CDR2: MNHEY and SVGAGI. The DNA for the CDR3 is TGTGCCAGCAGACTACAACAGGGGGTTCCCTACGAGCAGTACTTC. It yields the protein CASRLQQGVPYEQYF.

The J gene is TRBJ2-7, the V gene TRBV5-1; a possible D gene is TRBD2 (5 bases). This CDR3 has 14 residues. V was clipped by 3 bases and J by 5 bases, with 15 bases between them. Germline CDR1 reads SGHRS; CDR2 reads YFSETQ. The CDR3 DNA sequence: TGCGCCAGCAGCTGGAGGTACCCCGACAACGAGCAGTACTTC. It yields the protein CASSWRYPDNEQYF. Filled out from reference TRBV5-1 and TRBJ2-7, the complete variable domain reads KAGVTQTPRYLIKTRGQQVTLSCSPISGHRSVSWYQQTPGQGLQFLFEYFSETQRNKGNFPGRFSGRQFSNSRSEMNVSTLELGDSALYLCASSWRYPDNEQYFGPGTRLTVT.

In this sample, this clone turned up a few times. The chain links TRBV2 to TRBJ1-5; D call uncertain. Germline V gives CDR1 SNHLY, CDR2 FYNNEI. The CDR3 loop spans 12 amino acids. The V and J ends lost 4 bases and 3 bases respectively, with 4 bases between them. This CDR3 is CASSGNNQPQHF. CDR3 in DNA: TGTGCCAGCAGTGGGAACAATCAGCCCCAGCATTTT. Variable domain in full (rest from reference TRBV2 and TRBJ1-5): EPEVTQTPSHQVTQMGQEVILRCVPISNHLYFYWYRQILGQKVEFLVSFYNNEISEKSEIFDDQFSVERPDGSNFTLKIRSTKLEDSAMYFCASSGNNQPQHFGDGTRLSIL.

This clone was seen a handful of times. This chain links TRBV25-1 with TRBJ1-2, with 8 bases fitting TRBD1. V lost 3 bases to trimming and J lost 5 bases; unmatched junction nucleotides: 2. Germline-derived CDR1 and CDR2 are MGHDK and SYGVNS. The CDR3 is made up of 13 amino acids. CDR3 DNA sequence: TGTGCCAGCAGTGAGCAGGGGGCGTATGGCTACACCTTC. The encoded protein is CASSEQGAYGYTF.

This clone showed up just a few times. The gene calls are TRBV6-1 and TRBJ1-2; 8 nucleotides match TRBD1. CDR1 is MNHNS, CDR2 SASEGT, per germline. Trimming at V came to 4 bases and at J to 6 bases, leaving 16 bases not matched to a gene. The CDR3 extends over 17 amino acids. CDR3 protein: CASSGTLRTGRRDGYTF. CDR3 DNA sequence: TGTGCCAGCAGTGGGACCCTAAGGACAGGGCGTAGGGATGGCTACACCTTC.

This chain uses TRBV18 with TRBJ1-5, with a possible D match to TRBD1 (6 bases). Trimming removed 3 bases at V and 5 bases at J, with 8 bases between. The germline V gene has CDR1 KGHSH and CDR2 LQKENI. This CDR3 is 13 amino acids long. The CDR3, as DNA: TGTGCCAGCTCACCGGGGGCCGATCAGCCCCAGCATTTT. It is translated as CASSPGADQPQHF.

V usage is TRBV5-1 and J usage is TRBJ1-2, with TRBD1 matching over 7 bases. Germline V gene data show CDR1 as SGHRS and CDR2 as YFSETQ. V shed 0 bases, J shed 2 bases, and the junction held 1 base outside the gene matches. The CDR3 loop spans 14 amino acids. DNA for the CDR3: TGCGCCAGCAGCTTGGAGACAGGGAACTATGGCTACACCTTC. Residues: CASSLETGNYGYTF.

The J gene is TRBJ2-7, the V gene TRBV4-2; 11 nucleotides match TRBD2. This CDR3 spans 15 amino acids. J was trimmed by 6 bases and V by 2 bases; bases with no gene match: 6. CDR1 and CDR2 from the germline V gene are LGHNA and YNFKEQ. CDR3 in DNA: TGTGCCAGCAGCCAAACCGGGACTAGCGGCCGCGAGCAGTACTTC. Translation gives CASSQTGTSGREQYF.

The chain has TRBV4-1 and TRBJ2-5, with D tentatively TRBD1 or TRBD2 (5 bases each). V was clipped by 0 bases and J by 7 bases, with 12 bases between them. Germline V lookup: CDR1 MGHRA, CDR2 YSYEKL. The CDR3 has 14 residues. CDR3 bases: TGCGCCAGCAGCCAAGATCACCAGGGACCGACCCAGTACTTC. Protein: CASSQDHQGPTQYF.

The chain carries TRBV12-3 or TRBV12-4 and TRBJ2-3; possibly TRBD2 for D (6 bases). The CDR3 runs 13 residues. Trimming left V 5 bases short and J 9 bases short, with 15 bases between. Written as DNA, the CDR3 is TGTGCCAGCAGTAGCGGTCGACTAGGCACGCAGTATTTT. It specifies CASSSGRLGTQYF.

The chain recombines TRBV6-1 with TRBJ2-5; 8 bases are a match to TRBD2. Per germline, CDR1 MNHNS and CDR2 SASEGT. CDR3 length equals 16 residues. J gave up 0 bases and V 4 bases, and 7 bases lay outside the gene matches. CDR3 in amino acids: CASSVVAGTNQETQYF. DNA for the CDR3: TGTGCCAGCAGTGTGGTAGCGGGGACAAACCAAGAGACCCAGTACTTC.

This chain links TRBV30 with TRBJ1-6; D is uncertain. The CDR3 has 15 amino acids. Germline V lookup: CDR1 GTSNPN, CDR2 SVGIG (reference sequence). V lost 0 bases and J lost 9, with 15 bases in between. The CDR3 bases are TGTGCCTGGAGTGTTCTTGCCCCAGAAGGTTCACCCCTCCACTTT. It yields the protein CAWSVLAPEGSPLHF. Filled out from reference TRBV30 and TRBJ1-6, the complete variable domain reads SQTIHQWPATLVQPVGSPLSLECTVEGTSNPNLYWYRQAAGRGLQLLFYSVGIGQISSEVPQNLSASRPQDRQFILSSKKLLLSDSGFYLCAWSVLAPEGSPLHFGNGTRLTVT.

J is TRBJ2-3 and V is TRBV11-3, with unresolved D. CDR1 and CDR2 (germline): SGHNT, YENEEA. This CDR3 has 15 residues. The germline V and J ends were trimmed by 1 base and 3 bases, with 11 bases remaining between them. CDR3 nucleotides: TGTGCCAGCAGCTTAGGGTCCACGCAAACAGATACGCAGTATTTT. Translation: CASSLGSTQTDTQYF. Complete variable domain (other parts from reference TRBV11-3 and TRBJ2-3): EAGVVQSPRYKIIEKKQPVAFWCNPISGHNTLYWYLQNLGQGPELLIRYENEEAVDDSQLPKDRFSAERLKGVDSTLKIQPAELGDSAVYLCASSLGSTQTDTQYFGPGTRLTVL.

The V call is TRBV5-1, the J call TRBJ1-4; possibly TRBD1 for D (5 bases). This CDR3 has 15 residues. V was cut by 4 bases and J by 7 bases, with 17 bases left in between. Germline CDR1 and CDR2: SGHRS and YFSETQ. CDR3 protein: CASSLGDMGGEKLFF. The CDR3 DNA sequence: TGCGCCAGCAGCCTGGGGGATATGGGAGGTGAAAAACTGTTTTTT.

The chain uses TRBV28 and TRBJ1-2; tentative D call: TRBD1 (6 bases). This CDR3 has 12 amino acids. The V end lost 7 bases, the J end lost 13 bases, and 19 bases lay between the germline ends. Germline lookup yields CDR1 MDHEN and CDR2 SYDVKM. The CDR3 DNA reads as TGTGCCAGCACCACCCACAGGGTGGGATCCACCTTC. This gives the protein CASTTHRVGSTF.

This clone occurred a few times. The chain uses TRBV20-1 and TRBJ2-7, with TRBD1 identical over 8 bases. The V gene's germline CDR1 is DFQATT and CDR2 SNEGSKA (reference sequence). The CDR3 sequence is 14 residues long. J was trimmed by 6 bases and V by 3 bases; bases with no gene match: 10. The CDR3: CSASGQGARGEQYF. CDR3 in DNA: TGCAGTGCTAGTGGGCAGGGGGCGCGTGGCGAGCAGTACTTC.

This chain connects TRBV7-2 to TRBJ1-2, with 9 nucleotides matching TRBD1. This CDR3 contains 13 residues. Germline V gene sequence: CDR1 SGHTA, CDR2 FQGNSA. V trimming: 6 bases; J trimming: 7 bases; junction bases outside the gene matches: 6. CDR3 in DNA: TGTGCCAGCAGTCTAGACAGGGGGTTTGGCTACACCTTC. It yields the protein CASSLDRGFGYTF.

The chain combines TRBV18 with TRBJ1-4; 7 bases are a match to TRBD1. Germline CDR1 reads KGHSH; CDR2 reads LQKENI. CDR3 size: 15 residues. With 3 bases clipped from V and 4 bases from J, the junction kept 5 bases outside the gene matches. The DNA for the CDR3 is TGTGCCAGCTCACCTCCGGACAGGTTTAATGAAAAACTGTTTTTT. Protein: CASSPPDRFNEKLFF.

The V and J genes are TRBV10-2 and TRBJ1-2, with TRBD1 matching over 9 bases. The junction had 8 bases not matched to a gene; V was cut back by 3 bases and J by 3 bases. The CDR3 spans 16 residues. Germline V gene sequence: CDR1 WSHSY, CDR2 SAAADI. CDR3 bases: TGCGCCAGCAGTGACCTTACAGGGGGCGCAGACTATGGCTACACCTTC. Its protein product is CASSDLTGGADYGYTF.